One and the same sample provided the 21 T cell receptor beta chains below, sequenced in a study of shared clonotypes between healthy human individuals. Sequencing was performed with immunoSEQ multiplex PCR; in TCRdb, only in-frame clones are kept and a portion is missing. The table includes about 1.5 million clones, around 98% detected once. The sample was naive CD4+ T cells sorted from blood. Subset indicated: CD45RA+ positively selected. The receptors were sampled from a man aged 25 to 40 in good health.

Comment on this clone: This specimen includes other DNA sequences encoding the same CDR3. V and J are TRBV9 and TRBJ2-1; D not certain. Trimming took off 0 bases at V and 0 bases at J, with 7 bases between the two ends. The CDR3 covers 15 residues. In germline, CDR1 is SGDLS, CDR2 YYNGEE. The CDR3 DNA follows: TGTGCCAGCAGCGTAGCTGCAGCCTCCTACAATGAGCAGTTCTTC. Translated, it gives CASSVAAASYNEQFF.

This rearrangement joins TRBV2 to TRBJ2-7, with 8 bases that match TRBD1. This CDR3 is built from 15 residues. Germline CDR1 is SNHLY and CDR2 is FYNNEI. Losses at the gene ends were 6 bases for V and 6 bases for J; bases not matched to a gene: 13. The CDR3 sequence: CASRFDRGGRGEQYF. The CDR3 bases are TGTGCCAGCAGGTTTGACAGGGGCGGAAGGGGCGAGCAGTACTTC.

The CDR3 spells CASSARGNEQYF. The CDR3 DNA sequence: TGTGCCAGCAGCGCTAGGGGAAACGAGCAGTACTTC. The chain combines TRBV7-2 with TRBJ2-7, with D perhaps TRBD1 (5 bases). CDR1 is SGHTA, CDR2 FQGNSA, per germline. The CDR3 has 12 amino acids. V lost 5 bases and J 5 bases, leaving 10 bases between the germline ends.

The chain couples TRBV10-3 to TRBJ2-5; 8 bases are shared with TRBD2. Unmatched junction bases numbered 3, after V lost 3 bases and J lost 0 bases. This CDR3 is built from 15 residues. Per the germline V gene, CDR1 is ENHRY and CDR2 is SYGVKD. The CDR3 bases are TGTGCCATCAGTGAATTTAGCGGGAACCAAGAGACCCAGTACTTC. Translating it yields CAISEFSGNQETQYF.

This CDR3 reads CARSVSSGQHANTGELFF. The CDR3 DNA reads TGTGCCAGAAGCGTATCCTCCGGACAGCACGCGAACACCGGGGAGCTGTTTTTT. This chain uses TRBV5-3 with TRBJ2-2; D is possibly TRBD1 (6 bases). TRBV5-3 is sorted into the ORF group, with uncertain function. CDR3 length equals 18 residues. V dropped 4 bases and J dropped 0 bases, with 19 bases sitting between them.

The chain couples TRBV14 to TRBJ1-3; D might be TRBD1 (5 bases). Germline CDR1 is SGHDN and CDR2 is FVKESK. Trimming pared 4 bases from V and 4 bases from J, leaving 14 bases between. The CDR3 is made up of 15 amino acids. The CDR3 DNA follows: TGTGCCAGCAGCCGGGGCGATAGGGCCGGAAACACCATATATTTT. It specifies CASSRGDRAGNTIYF.

The V call is TRBV19, the J call TRBJ1-5, with 12 positions matching TRBD1. With V trimmed by 0 bases and J by 0 bases, 6 bases remained unmatched. Germline V CDR1 and CDR2: LNHDA, SQIVND (reference sequence). This CDR3 comprises 19 residues. In DNA, the CDR3 is TGTGCCAGTAGTATAGATCGGGACAGGGGGCCTTATAGCAATCAGCCCCAGCATTTT. Translation: CASSIDRDRGPYSNQPQHF.

Only one count was recorded for this clone. The J gene is TRBJ2-3, the V gene TRBV28; no definite D call. Trimming left V 6 bases short and J 1 base short, with 14 bases between. Germline V gene lookup returns CDR1 MDHEN and CDR2 SYDVKM. This CDR3 comprises 15 residues. Here the CDR3 reads CASRDGSGGTDTQYF. CDR3 DNA: TGTGCCAGCAGGGATGGGTCCGGTGGCACAGATACGCAGTATTTT.

This clone was seen a single time. This chain uses TRBV5-6 with TRBJ1-5; D is possibly TRBD1 (5 bases). V was clipped by 3 bases and J by 13 bases, with 14 bases between them. Germline loops: CDR1 SGHDT, CDR2 YYEEEE. This CDR3 region has 12 residues. The CDR3 region has the DNA TGTGCCAGCAGCTACTTTAGCGGGGCTCAGCATTTT. This sequence encodes CASSYFSGAQHF.

This chain uses TRBV11-2 with TRBJ2-1; TRBD2 matches at 7 bases. From germline, CDR1 is SGHAT and CDR2 FQNNGV. V gave up 8 bases and J gave up 4 bases; unmatched junction bases: 14. This CDR3 spans 16 amino acids. CDR3 amino acids: CASSEVRSGMYNEQFF. In nucleotides, the CDR3 is TGTGCCAGCTCAGAAGTTCGCAGCGGGATGTACAATGAGCAGTTCTTC.

The chain carries TRBV15 and TRBJ2-1; 10 positions match TRBD1. Germline CDR1 and CDR2: LNHNV and YYDKDF (reference sequence). The CDR3 length is 16 residues. V was pared by 0 bases and J by 10 bases, with 9 bases of the junction left unmatched. The CDR3 loop reads CATSRDLGQGIGEQFF. The CDR3 nucleotides are TGTGCCACCAGCAGAGATTTGGGACAGGGGATAGGGGAGCAGTTCTTC. Full variable domain (rest looked up from reference TRBV15 and TRBJ2-1): DAMVIQNPRYQVTQFGKPVTLSCSQTLNHNVMYWYQQKSSQAPKLLFHYYDKDFNNEADTPDNFQSRRPNTSFCFLDIRSPGLGDTAMYLCATSRDLGQGIGEQFFGPGTRLTVL.

The genes are TRBV7-2 and TRBJ2-4; D is undetermined. With 1 base removed from V and 4 bases from J, the gap between germline ends came to 11 bases. This CDR3 region has 15 residues. CDR1 is SGHTA and CDR2 is FQGNSA in the germline V gene. CDR3 DNA sequence: TGTGCCAGCAGCTTAGAGGCGCTGGATAAAAACATTCAGTACTTC. Translation: CASSLEALDKNIQYF.

This clone was seen a single time. The chain uses TRBV6-4 and TRBJ1-1, with a weak D call TRBD1 (6 bases). Germline V CDR1 and CDR2: MRHNA, SNTAGT. Trimming left V 6 bases short and J 5 bases short, with 19 bases between. There are 15 residues in the CDR3. The CDR3 spells CASRPTGSAGTEAFF. DNA for the CDR3: TGTGCCAGCAGGCCGACAGGCTCCGCTGGGACTGAAGCTTTCTTT.

The gene calls are TRBV28 and TRBJ1-4; D unresolved. There are 13 residues in the CDR3. Trimming removed 6 bases from V and 8 bases from J, with 13 bases in between. The V gene's germline CDR1 is MDHEN and CDR2 SYDVKM. CDR3: CASRKGLEEKLFF. CDR3 bases: TGTGCCAGCAGAAAAGGTTTAGAAGAAAAACTGTTTTTT.

This chain connects TRBV2 to TRBJ2-1, with 14 bases aligning to TRBD2. Germline values: CDR1 SNHLY, CDR2 FYNNEI. Trimming at V came to 4 bases and at J to 9 bases, leaving 8 bases not matched to a gene. This CDR3 spans 16 amino acids. The CDR3 reads CASSALTSGGVLEQFF. CDR3 nucleotide sequence: TGTGCCAGCAGTGCCCTGACTAGCGGGGGGGTTCTTGAGCAGTTCTTC. The whole variable domain, remainder taken from reference TRBV2 and TRBJ2-1, is EPEVTQTPSHQVTQMGQEVILRCVPISNHLYFYWYRQILGQKVEFLVSFYNNEISEKSEIFDDQFSVERPDGSNFTLKIRSTKLEDSAMYFCASSALTSGGVLEQFFGPGTRLTVL.

As DNA, the CDR3 is TGTGCCAGCTCAGGGACAGGGGTCCAAGAGACCCAGTACTTC. Translating gives CASSGTGVQETQYF. The chain is built from TRBV18 and TRBJ2-5, with 10 bases fitting TRBD1. Trimming cost V 5 bases and J 1 base; bases outside gene matches: 1. The germline V gene encodes CDR1 KGHSH and CDR2 LQKENI. The CDR3 loop spans 14 amino acids.

This clone showed up just once. The chain recombines TRBV7-2 with TRBJ2-1, with 8 bases aligning to TRBD2. The CDR3 spans 15 residues. Trimming cost V 1 base and J 5 bases; bases outside gene matches: 4. Germline CDR1 reads SGHTA; CDR2 reads FQGNSA. The CDR3 sequence: CASSLGLAGHNEQFF. The CDR3 DNA is TGTGCCAGCAGCTTAGGGTTAGCGGGGCACAATGAGCAGTTCTTC.

The sample holds one count of this clone. This sequence joins TRBV7-2 and TRBJ1-5; D possibly corresponds to TRBD1 (5 bases). Germline CDR1 reads SGHTA; CDR2 reads FQGNSA. The CDR3 is made up of 13 amino acids. The ends were cut back, 0 bases at V and 12 bases at J, with 12 bases in the middle. The CDR3, as DNA: TGTGCCAGCAGCTTAGCAGCAAACAGGTTCCAGCATTTT. Encoded protein: CASSLAANRFQHF.

CDR3 nucleotide sequence: TGTGCCAGCAGCCTAAGCGGGAGGGACTACGAGCAGTACTTC. Its translation: CASSLSGRDYEQYF. The chain has TRBV9 and TRBJ2-7, with 10 nucleotides matching TRBD2. CDR1 and CDR2 from the germline V gene are SGDLS and YYNGEE. J lost 3 bases, V lost 4 bases, and 4 bases had no gene match. The CDR3 spans 14 residues.

This clone was found once. The chain has TRBV29-1 and TRBJ2-2; 8 bases fit TRBD1. The CDR3 extends over 14 amino acids. V lost 6 bases, J lost 2 bases, and 5 bases stayed unmatched. Germline CDR1 SQVTM, CDR2 ANQGSEA. The CDR3 region is CSVGTGPNTGELFF. CDR3 bases: TGCAGCGTGGGGACAGGACCCAACACCGGGGAGCTGTTTTTT.

This clone has a single count. The chain has TRBV12-5 and TRBJ2-7; 8 bases agree with TRBD1. Trimming removed 2 bases from V and 3 bases from J; junction bases left unmatched: 12. Germline values: CDR1 LGHNT, CDR2 FRNRAP. The length of the CDR3 is 17 residues. The CDR3: CASGLFPSGTGYYEQYF. The CDR3 coding sequence is TGTGCTAGTGGTTTGTTCCCCTCCGGGACAGGATACTACGAGCAGTACTTC. The full variable domain, completed using reference TRBV12-5 and TRBJ2-7, is DARVTQTPRHKVTEMGQEVTMRCQPILGHNTVFWYRQTMMQGLELLAYFRNRAPLDDSGMPKDRFSAEMPDATLATLKIQPSEPRDSAVYFCASGLFPSGTGYYEQYFGPGTRLTVT.